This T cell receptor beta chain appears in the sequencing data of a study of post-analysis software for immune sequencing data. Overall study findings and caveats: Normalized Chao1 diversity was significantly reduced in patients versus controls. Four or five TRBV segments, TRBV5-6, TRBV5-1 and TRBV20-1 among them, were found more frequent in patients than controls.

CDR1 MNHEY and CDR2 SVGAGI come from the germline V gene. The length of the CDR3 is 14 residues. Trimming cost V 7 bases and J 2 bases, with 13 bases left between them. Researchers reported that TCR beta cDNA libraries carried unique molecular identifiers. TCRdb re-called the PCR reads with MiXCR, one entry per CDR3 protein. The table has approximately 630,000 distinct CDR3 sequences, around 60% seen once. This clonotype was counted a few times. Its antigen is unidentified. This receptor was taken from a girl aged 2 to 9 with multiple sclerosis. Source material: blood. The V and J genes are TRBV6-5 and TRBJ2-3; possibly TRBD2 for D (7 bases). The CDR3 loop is CASNLGGATDTQYF. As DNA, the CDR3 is TGTGCCAGCAATCTAGGGGGGGCCACAGATACGCAGTATTTT.